The TCR beta chain under discussion was sequenced for a study of blood T cell repertoires in COVID-19. Study as a whole: Researchers got acute and convalescent COVID-19 samples from the United States, Italy and Spain. The cDNA or gDNA used as material had been derived from T cells, B-cell-depleted T cells, or PBMCs.

Trimming took off 5 bases at V and 9 bases at J, with 11 bases between the two ends. This CDR3 is built from 12 residues. CDR1 and CDR2 from the germline V gene are SGHTA and FQGNSA. Cohort 3 recovery required two negative PCRs, clearance, or symptom resolution. Using immunoSEQ multiplex PCR, the repertoire was profiled, and TCRdb retains in-frame clones only, with some absent. The sample contains about 270,000 clones, about 88% of which appear only once. This TCR was sampled from a woman aged 45-59 years who had recovered from COVID-19. The sequencing sample was made of PBMCs or T cells enriched from blood (not recorded which). V usage is TRBV7-2 and J usage is TRBJ2-1; D not certain. CDR3 coding DNA: TGTGCCAGCAGCCCATCCCGGGTTGAGCAGTTCTTC. Its protein is CASSPSRVEQFF.